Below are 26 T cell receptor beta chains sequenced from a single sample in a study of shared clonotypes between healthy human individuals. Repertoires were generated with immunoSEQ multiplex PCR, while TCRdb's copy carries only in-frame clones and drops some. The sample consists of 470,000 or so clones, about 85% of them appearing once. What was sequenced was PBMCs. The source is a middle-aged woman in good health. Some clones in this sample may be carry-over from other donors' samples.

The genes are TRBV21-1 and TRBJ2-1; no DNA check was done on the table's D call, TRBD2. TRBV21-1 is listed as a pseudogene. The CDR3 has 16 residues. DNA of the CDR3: TGTGCCAGCAGCAAGGGAGCGGGAGGCTCCTCCAATGAGCAGTTCTTC. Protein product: CASSKGAGGSSNEQFF.

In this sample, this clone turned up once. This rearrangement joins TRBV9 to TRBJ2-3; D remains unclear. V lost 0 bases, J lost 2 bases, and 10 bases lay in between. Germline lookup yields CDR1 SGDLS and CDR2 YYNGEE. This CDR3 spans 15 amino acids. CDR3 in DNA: TGTGCCAGCAGCGTAGATGGCGGTTCCACAGATACGCAGTATTTT. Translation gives CASSVDGGSTDTQYF.

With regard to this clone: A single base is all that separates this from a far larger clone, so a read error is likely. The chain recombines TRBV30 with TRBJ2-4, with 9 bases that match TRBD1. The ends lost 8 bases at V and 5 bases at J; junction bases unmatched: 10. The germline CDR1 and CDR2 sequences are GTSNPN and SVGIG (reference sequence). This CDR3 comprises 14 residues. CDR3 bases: TGTGCCCCCGACAGGGGGACGTCGGAAAACATTCAGTACTTC. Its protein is CAPDRGTSENIQYF.

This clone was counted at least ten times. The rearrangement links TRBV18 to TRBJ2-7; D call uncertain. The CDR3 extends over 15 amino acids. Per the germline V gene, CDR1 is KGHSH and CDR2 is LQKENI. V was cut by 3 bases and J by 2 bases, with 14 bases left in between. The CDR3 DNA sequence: TGTGCCAGCTCACCTACCCCCACCACTACCTACGAGCAGTACTTC. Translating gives CASSPTPTTTYEQYF.

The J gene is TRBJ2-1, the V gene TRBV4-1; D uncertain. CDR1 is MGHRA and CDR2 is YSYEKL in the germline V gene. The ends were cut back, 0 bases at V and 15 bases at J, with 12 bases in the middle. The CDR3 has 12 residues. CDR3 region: CASSQDPIMRFF. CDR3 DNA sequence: TGCGCCAGCAGCCAAGACCCCATTATGCGGTTCTTC.

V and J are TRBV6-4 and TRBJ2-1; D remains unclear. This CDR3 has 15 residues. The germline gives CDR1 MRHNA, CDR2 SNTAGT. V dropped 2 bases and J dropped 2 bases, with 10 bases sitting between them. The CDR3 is CASSDGESAYNEQFF. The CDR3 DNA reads TGTGCCAGCAGTGACGGGGAAAGTGCCTACAATGAGCAGTTCTTC.

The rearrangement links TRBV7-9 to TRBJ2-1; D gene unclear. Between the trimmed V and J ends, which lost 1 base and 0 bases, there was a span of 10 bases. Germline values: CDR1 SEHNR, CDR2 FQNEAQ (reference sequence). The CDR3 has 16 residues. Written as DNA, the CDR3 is TGTGCCAGCAGCTTAGTCGGCGGACGCTCCTACAATGAGCAGTTCTTC. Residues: CASSLVGGRSYNEQFF.

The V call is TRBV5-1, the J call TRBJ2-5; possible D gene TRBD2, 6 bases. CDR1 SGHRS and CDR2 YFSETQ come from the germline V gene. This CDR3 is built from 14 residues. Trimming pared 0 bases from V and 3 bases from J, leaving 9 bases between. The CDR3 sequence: CASSLDPGEETQYF. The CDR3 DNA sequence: TGCGCCAGCAGCTTGGACCCGGGAGAAGAGACCCAGTACTTC.

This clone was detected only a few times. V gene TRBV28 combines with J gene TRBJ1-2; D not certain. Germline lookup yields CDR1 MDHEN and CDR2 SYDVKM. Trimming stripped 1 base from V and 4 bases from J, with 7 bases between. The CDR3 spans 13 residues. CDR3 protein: CASSLYQSYGYTF. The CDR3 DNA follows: TGTGCCAGCAGTTTATATCAGAGCTATGGCTACACCTTC.

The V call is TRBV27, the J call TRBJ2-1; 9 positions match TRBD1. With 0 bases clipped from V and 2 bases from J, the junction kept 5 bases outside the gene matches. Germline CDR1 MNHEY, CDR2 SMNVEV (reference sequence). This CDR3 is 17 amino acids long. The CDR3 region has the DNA TGTGCCAGCAGTTTATCCGGGACAGGGATCCCCTACAATGAGCAGTTCTTC. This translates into CASSLSGTGIPYNEQFF.

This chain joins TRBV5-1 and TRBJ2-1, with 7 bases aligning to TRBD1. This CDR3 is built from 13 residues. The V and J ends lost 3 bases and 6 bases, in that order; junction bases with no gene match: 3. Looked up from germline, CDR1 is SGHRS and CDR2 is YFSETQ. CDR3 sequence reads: CASSWDSLNEQFF. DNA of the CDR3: TGCGCCAGCAGCTGGGACAGCCTCAATGAGCAGTTCTTC. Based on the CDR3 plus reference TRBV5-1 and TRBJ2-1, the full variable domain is KAGVTQTPRYLIKTRGQQVTLSCSPISGHRSVSWYQQTPGQGLQFLFEYFSETQRNKGNFPGRFSGRQFSNSRSEMNVSTLELGDSALYLCASSWDSLNEQFFGPGTRLTVL.

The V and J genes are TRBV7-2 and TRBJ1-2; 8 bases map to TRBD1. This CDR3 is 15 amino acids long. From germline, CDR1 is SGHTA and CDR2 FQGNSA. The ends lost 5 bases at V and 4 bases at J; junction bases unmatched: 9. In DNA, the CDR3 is TGTGCCAGCAGCCAACAATCTACAGGGGGCTATGGCTACACCTTC. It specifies CASSQQSTGGYGYTF.

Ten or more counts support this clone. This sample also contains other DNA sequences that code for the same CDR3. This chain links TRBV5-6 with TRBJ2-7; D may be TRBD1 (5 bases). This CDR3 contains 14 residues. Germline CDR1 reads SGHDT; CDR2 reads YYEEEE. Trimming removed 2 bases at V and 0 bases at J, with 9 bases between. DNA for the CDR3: TGTGCCAGCAGCTTTGGGGCAACCTCCTACGAGCAGTACTTC. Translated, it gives CASSFGATSYEQYF. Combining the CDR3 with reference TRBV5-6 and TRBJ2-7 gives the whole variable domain DAGVTQSPTHLIKTRGQQVTLRCSPKSGHDTVSWYQQALGQGPQFIFQYYEEEERQRGNFPDRFSGHQFPNYSSELNVNALLLGDSALYLCASSFGATSYEQYFGPGTRLTVT.

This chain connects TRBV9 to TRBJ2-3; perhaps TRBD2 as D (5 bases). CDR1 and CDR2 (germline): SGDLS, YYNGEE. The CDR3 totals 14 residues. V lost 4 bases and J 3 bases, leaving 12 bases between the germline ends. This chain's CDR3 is CASSLSVPTDTQYF. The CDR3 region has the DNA TGTGCCAGCAGCCTTAGCGTTCCGACAGATACGCAGTATTTT. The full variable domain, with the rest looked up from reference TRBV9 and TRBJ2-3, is DSGVTQTPKHLITATGQRVTLRCSPRSGDLSVYWYQQSLDQGLQFLIQYYNGEERAKGNILERFSAQQFPDLHSELNLSSLELGDSALYFCASSLSVPTDTQYFGPGTRLTVL.

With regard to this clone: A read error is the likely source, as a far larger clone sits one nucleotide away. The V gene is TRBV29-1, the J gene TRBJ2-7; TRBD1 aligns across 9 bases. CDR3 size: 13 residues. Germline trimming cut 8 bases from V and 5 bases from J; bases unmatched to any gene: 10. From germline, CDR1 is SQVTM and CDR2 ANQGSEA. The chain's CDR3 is CSTTGQGGHEQYF. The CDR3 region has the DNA TGCAGCACGACGGGACAGGGAGGGCACGAGCAGTACTTC.

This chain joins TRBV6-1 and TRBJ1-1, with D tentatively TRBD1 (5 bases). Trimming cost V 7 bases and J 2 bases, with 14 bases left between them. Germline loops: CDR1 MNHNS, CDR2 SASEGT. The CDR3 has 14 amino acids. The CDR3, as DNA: TGTGCCAGCAAACCGGGACTTATAAACACTGAAGCTTTCTTT. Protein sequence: CASKPGLINTEAFF.

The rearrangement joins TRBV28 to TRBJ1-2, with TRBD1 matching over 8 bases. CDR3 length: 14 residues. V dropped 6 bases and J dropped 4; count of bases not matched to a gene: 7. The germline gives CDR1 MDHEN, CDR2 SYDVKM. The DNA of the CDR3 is TGTGCCAGCAGCCACAGGGGGACAGGCTATGGCTACACCTTC. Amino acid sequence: CASSHRGTGYGYTF.

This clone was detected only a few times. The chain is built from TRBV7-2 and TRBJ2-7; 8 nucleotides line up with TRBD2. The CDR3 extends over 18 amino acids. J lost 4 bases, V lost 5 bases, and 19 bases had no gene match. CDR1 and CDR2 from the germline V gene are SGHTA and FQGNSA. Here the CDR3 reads CASSLVGGLAGGGYEQYF. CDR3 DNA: TGTGCCAGCAGCCTAGTCGGGGGTCTAGCGGGCGGTGGGTACGAGCAGTACTTC.

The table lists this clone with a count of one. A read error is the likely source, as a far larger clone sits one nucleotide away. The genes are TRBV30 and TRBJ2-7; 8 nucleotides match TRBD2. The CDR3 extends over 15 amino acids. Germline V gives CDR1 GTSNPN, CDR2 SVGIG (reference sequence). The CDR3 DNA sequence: TGTGACTGGAGCCTCGGACTAGCCGGGACCTACGAGCAGTACTTC. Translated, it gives CDWSLGLAGTYEQYF.

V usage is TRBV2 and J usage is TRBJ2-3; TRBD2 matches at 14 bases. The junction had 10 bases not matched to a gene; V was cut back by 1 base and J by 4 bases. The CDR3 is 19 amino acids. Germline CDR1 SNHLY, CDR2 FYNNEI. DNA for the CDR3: TGTGCCAGCAGTGAAGGACCGGGACTAGCGGGAGTATGGGCAGATACGCAGTATTTT. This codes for CASSEGPGLAGVWADTQYF.

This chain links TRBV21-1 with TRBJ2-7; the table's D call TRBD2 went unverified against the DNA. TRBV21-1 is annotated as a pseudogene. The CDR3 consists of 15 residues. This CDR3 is CASSGVSGRPYEQYF. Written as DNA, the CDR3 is TGTGCCAGCAGCGGGGTTAGCGGGAGGCCCTACGAGCAGTACTTC.

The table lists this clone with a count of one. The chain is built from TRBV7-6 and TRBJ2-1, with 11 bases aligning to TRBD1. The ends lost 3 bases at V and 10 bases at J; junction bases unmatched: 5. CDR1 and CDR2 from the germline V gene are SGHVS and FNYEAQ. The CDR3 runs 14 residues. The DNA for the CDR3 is TGTGCCAGCAGCTTGGCGGGACAGGGGGACGAGCAGTTCTTC. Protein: CASSLAGQGDEQFF.

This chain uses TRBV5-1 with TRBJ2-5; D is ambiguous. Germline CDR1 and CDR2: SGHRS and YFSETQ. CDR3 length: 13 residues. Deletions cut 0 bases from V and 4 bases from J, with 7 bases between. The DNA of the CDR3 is TGCGCCAGCAGCTTGGGCCAGCCAGAGACCCAGTACTTC. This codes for CASSLGQPETQYF.

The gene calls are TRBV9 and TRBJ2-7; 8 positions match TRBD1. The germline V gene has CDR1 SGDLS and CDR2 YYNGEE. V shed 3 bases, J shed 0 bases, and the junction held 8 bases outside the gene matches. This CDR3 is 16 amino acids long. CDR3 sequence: CASSASPGQGSYEQYF. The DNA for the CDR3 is TGTGCCAGCAGCGCATCCCCAGGACAGGGCTCCTACGAGCAGTACTTC.

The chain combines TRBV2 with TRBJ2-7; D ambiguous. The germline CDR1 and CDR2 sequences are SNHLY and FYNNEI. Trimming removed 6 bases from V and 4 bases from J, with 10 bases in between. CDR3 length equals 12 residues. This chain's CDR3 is CASRPRAYEQYF. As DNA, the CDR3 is TGTGCCAGCAGGCCCCGTGCATACGAGCAGTACTTC. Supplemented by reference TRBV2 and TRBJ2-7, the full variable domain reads EPEVTQTPSHQVTQMGQEVILRCVPISNHLYFYWYRQILGQKVEFLVSFYNNEISEKSEIFDDQFSVERPDGSNFTLKIRSTKLEDSAMYFCASRPRAYEQYFGPGTRLTVT.

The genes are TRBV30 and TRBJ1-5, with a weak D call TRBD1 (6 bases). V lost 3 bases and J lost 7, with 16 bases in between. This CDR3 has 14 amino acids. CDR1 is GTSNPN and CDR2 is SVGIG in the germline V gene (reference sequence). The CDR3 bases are TGTGCCTGGAGCGGGACAATCCGGGGCCAGCCCCAGCATTTT. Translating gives CAWSGTIRGQPQHF.